This is a list of T cell receptor beta chains from one sample in a study of cytomegalovirus exposure and HLA in healthy donors. Measured with immunoSEQ multiplex PCR; TCRdb has only the in-frame clones, and not every one. This sample carries 120,000 or so clones, approximately 76% of them seen once, and the ten largest clones take 15% to 20%. The sequencing sample was made of PBMCs. All receptors come from a man aged 50 or older in good health and CMV-seropositive. Each CDR3 is given with its conserved first and last residue. Fields, in order: J gene, clone size, D gene, V gene, CDR3 protein, CDR3 DNA. D genes are given only for firm matches. A row's size may be missing; if present it is once, few, many or a size class.

TRBJ2-3 | - | - | TRBV7-2 | CASSFLTDTDTQYF | TGTGCCAGCAGCTTTCTGACTGACACAGATACGCAGTATTTT
TRBJ1-1 | - | TRBD1 | TRBV7-2 | CASSPQTGGNTEAFF | TGTGCCAGCAGCCCCCAGACAGGGGGGAACACTGAAGCTTTCTTT
TRBJ2-5 | - | - | TRBV13 | CASSLRGSETQYF | TGTGCCAGCAGCTTAAGGGGGTCGGAGACCCAGTACTTC
TRBJ2-5 | - | - | TRBV9 | CASSPGPAREETQYF | TGTGCCAGCAGCCCCGGACCCGCCAGGGAAGAGACCCAGTACTTC
TRBJ2-3 | few | - | TRBV21-1 | CASLTDPGLAGGITDTQYF | TGTGCCAGTCTAACCGATCCGGGACTAGCGGGGGGTATCACAGATACGCAGTATTTT
TRBJ1-1 | few | TRBD1 | TRBV2 | CASILGTVPNTEAFF | TGTGCCAGCATTCTCGGGACAGTACCGAACACTGAAGCTTTCTTT
TRBJ2-3 | - | TRBD2 | TRBV6-6 | CASSVTGGTQYF | TGTGCCAGCAGCGTTACGGGAGGTACGCAGTATTTT
TRBJ2-6 | - | - | TRBV28 | CASSLGGAGANVLTF | TGTGCCAGCAGTTTGGGGGGAGCCGGGGCCAACGTCCTGACTTTC
TRBJ2-7 | - | TRBD1 | TRBV18 | CASSPTGGPYEQYF | TGTGCCAGCTCTCCGACAGGGGGCCCTTACGAGCAGTACTTC
TRBJ2-3 | - | TRBD2 | TRBV6-4 | CASSDSGRSTDTQYF | TGTGCCAGCAGTGATAGCGGGAGGTCCACAGATACGCAGTATTTT
TRBJ2-3 | - | TRBD1 | TRBV10-1 | CASSESGQGAGTDTQYF | TGCGCCAGCAGTGAGTCGGGACAGGGGGCGGGCACAGATACGCAGTATTTT
TRBJ1-5 | few | - | TRBV9 | CASAPGGGGNQPQHF | TGTGCCAGCGCCCCCGGGGGAGGGGGCAATCAGCCCCAGCATTTT
TRBJ1-4 | - | - | TRBV14 | CASSPWGRGRNEKLFF | TGTGCCAGCAGCCCCTGGGGGAGGGGACGAAATGAAAAACTGTTTTTT
TRBJ2-2 | - | TRBD2 | TRBV11-3 | CASSSGLAGGAGELFF | TGTGCCAGCAGCTCCGGACTAGCGGGGGGGGCCGGGGAGCTGTTTTTT
TRBJ1-5 | - | - | TRBV10-3 | CAIRIDMSQPQHF | TGTGCCATCAGGATAGATATGTCTCAGCCCCAGCATTTT
TRBJ2-1 | - | - | TRBV7-9 | CASSLAGGLSSYNEQFF | TGTGCCAGCAGCTTAGCGGGGGGGCTCAGCTCCTACAATGAGCAGTTCTTC
TRBJ1-3 | - | - | TRBV18 | CASSPFVADSGNTIYF | TGTGCCAGCTCACCGTTTGTGGCCGACTCTGGAAACACCATATATTTT
TRBJ2-7 | - | TRBD1 | TRBV7-2 | CASSSGQNYEQYF | TGTGCCAGCAGCTCGGGACAGAACTACGAGCAGTACTTC
TRBJ2-1 | - | - | TRBV5-1 | CASSLGLWGGPSSYNEQFF | TGCGCCAGCAGCTTGGGCTTATGGGGGGGCCCGAGCTCCTACAATGAGCAGTTCTTC
TRBJ2-3 | - | TRBD2 | TRBV4-3 | CASSQDLAGGPIGSDTQYF | TGCGCCAGCAGCCAAGATCTAGCGGGGGGGCCTATAGGGTCAGATACGCAGTATTTT
TRBJ1-3 | - | - | TRBV7-2 | CASSLTTISSGNTIYF | TGTGCCAGCAGCTTAACGACAATCTCCTCTGGAAACACCATATATTTT
TRBJ2-1 | - | TRBD2 | TRBV13 | CASSSVAGGDYNEQFF | TGTGCCAGCAGCTCGGTAGCGGGAGGGGACTACAATGAGCAGTTCTTC
TRBJ2-1 | - | TRBD2 | TRBV2 | CASTKDAASGGGEQFF | TGTGCCAGCACTAAAGACGCGGCTAGCGGGGGAGGCGAGCAGTTCTTC
TRBJ1-3 | - | TRBD1 | TRBV9 | CASSDRQGGGNTIYF | TGTGCCAGCAGCGACCGACAGGGTGGGGGAAACACCATATATTTT
TRBJ2-7 | - | TRBD1 | TRBV11-2 | CASSSTGGSSYEQYF | TGTGCCAGCAGCTCGACAGGGGGGAGCTCCTACGAGCAGTACTTC
TRBJ2-7 | - | - | TRBV18 | CASSPEAGDNEQYF | TGTGCCAGCTCACCTGAGGCAGGGGACAACGAGCAGTACTTC
TRBJ2-1 | - | TRBD2 | TRBV2 | CASSGGGSGLYNEQFF | TGTGCCAGCAGTGGGGGGGGGTCTGGTCTCTACAATGAGCAGTTCTTC
TRBJ2-1 | once | TRBD1 | TRBV4-3 | CASSQDGQGAGLVQFF | TGCGCCAGCAGCCAAGATGGGCAGGGGGCCGGGTTAGTGCAGTTCTTC
TRBJ1-2 | - | TRBD1 | TRBV9 | CASSLRDRGFLYTF | TGTGCCAGCAGCCTCCGCGACAGGGGGTTTCTCTACACCTTC
TRBJ2-7 | - | TRBD1 | TRBV11-2 | CASSYGTGIYEQYF | TGTGCCAGCAGCTACGGGACAGGGATCTACGAGCAGTACTTC
TRBJ2-2 | - | - | TRBV1 | CTSSHQGLFGGELFF | TGCACCAGCAGCCATCAGGGACTTTTTGGCGGGGAGCTGTTTTTT
TRBJ1-2 | - | - | TRBV5-4 | CASRRTGPFPNYGYTF | TGTGCCAGCAGAAGAACAGGGCCTTTTCCTAACTATGGCTACACCTTC
TRBJ2-7 | - | TRBD2 | TRBV15 | CATSRDHWTGAGYEQYF | TGTGCCACCAGCAGAGATCATTGGACCGGAGCGGGGTACGAGCAGTACTTC
TRBJ1-1 | - | TRBD1 | TRBV4-2 | CASSPGQGDTEAFF | TGTGCCAGCAGCCCCGGACAGGGCGATACTGAAGCTTTCTTT
TRBJ1-1 | - | - | TRBV19 | CASSIGQSSTEAFF | TGTGCCAGTAGTATAGGGCAGTCTTCCACTGAAGCTTTCTTT
TRBJ2-1 | - | TRBD1 | TRBV5-4 | CASSPRQGVIDEQFF | TGTGCCAGCAGCCCCCGACAGGGGGTAATCGATGAGCAGTTCTTC
TRBJ1-5 | - | TRBD1 | TRBV7-2 | CASSFTGVYSNQPQHF | TGTGCCAGCAGCTTCACAGGGGTCTATAGCAATCAGCCCCAGCATTTT
TRBJ2-7 | - | TRBD2 | TRBV27 | CASSFSGTSGASYEQYF | TGTGCCAGCAGTTTCTCCGGGACTAGCGGGGCCTCCTACGAGCAGTACTTC
TRBJ1-5 | - | TRBD1 | TRBV18 | CASSDRGPIRQPQHF | TGTGCCAGCTCAGACAGGGGCCCGATTCGGCAGCCCCAGCATTTT
TRBJ2-3 | - | - | TRBV19 | CASSMASRKTDTQYF | TGTGCCAGTAGTATGGCTAGCCGGAAGACAGATACGCAGTATTTT
TRBJ1-2 | - | - | TRBV5-6 | CASSWGGLGYGYTF | TGTGCCAGCAGCTGGGGAGGGTTGGGATATGGCTACACCTTC
TRBJ2-7 | - | - | TRBV7-9 | CASSLRPGQPSPYGQYF | TGTGCCAGCAGCCTAAGACCTGGACAGCCTTCCCCCTACGGGCAGTACTTC
TRBJ1-3 | - | TRBD1 | TRBV11-3 | CASSPGQGTSGNTIYF | TGTGCCAGCAGCCCGGGACAGGGGACCTCTGGAAACACCATATATTTT